One sample yielded the 26 T cell receptor beta chains listed below, sequenced in a study of control samples from healthy donors and cancer patients (dated by TCRdb to the early 2020s). Library construction relied on the immunoSEQ multiplex PCR assay. TCRdb limited this immuneACCESS table to in-frame rearrangements with V and J called. A share of clones is missing; checked studies link under half to unresolved V genes, and the rest is unexplained. For this sample the table gives fewer than 200,000 clones, of which 88% were detected only once. About 5.3% of the sample comes from the top ten. The specimen was blood. Every receptor here comes from a woman younger than 45 in good health.

In its sample, this clone was seen once. This sequence joins TRBV18 and TRBJ1-1; D gene unclear. The V and J ends lost 1 base and 4 bases respectively, with 10 bases between them. Germline V gene lookup returns CDR1 KGHSH and CDR2 LQKENI. The CDR3 is 14 residues long. CDR3 protein: CASSPQTGGTEAFF. DNA of the CDR3: TGTGCCAGCTCACCACAGACGGGCGGCACTGAAGCTTTCTTT.

The chain recombines TRBV19 with TRBJ2-1; 11 positions match TRBD2. After removal of 1 base from V and 3 bases from J, the junction contained 5 bases not matched to a gene. The CDR3 is 17 residues long. Germline V gives CDR1 LNHDA, CDR2 SQIVND (reference sequence). CDR3: CASSIGSGGAFYNEQFF. Here the CDR3 DNA reads TGTGCCAGTAGTATAGGTAGCGGGGGGGCCTTCTACAATGAGCAGTTCTTC.

This clone was detected only once. V and J are TRBV4-1 and TRBJ2-1, with D maybe TRBD1 (6 bases). Germline V CDR1 and CDR2: MGHRA, YSYEKL. V was pared by 3 bases and J by 0 bases, with 12 bases between. The length of the CDR3 is 16 residues. DNA of the CDR3: TGCGCCAGCAGCCACCCCGGACAGAGCTCCTACAATGAGCAGTTCTTC. As protein: CASSHPGQSSYNEQFF.

This rearrangement joins TRBV2 to TRBJ2-7; D is possibly TRBD2 (5 bases). The CDR3 runs 12 residues. The V end lost 8 bases, the J end lost 7 bases, and 15 bases lay between the germline ends. Germline values: CDR1 SNHLY, CDR2 FYNNEI. CDR3 bases: TGTGCCAGCTCCCCCGAGGGTTGGGAGCAGTACGTC. Protein sequence: CASSPEGWEQYV.

This chain connects TRBV24-1 to TRBJ1-5; 7 bases agree with TRBD1. The length of the CDR3 is 15 residues. Per the germline V gene, CDR1 is KGHDR and CDR2 is SFDVKD. The J segment lost 7 bases and the V segment lost 3 bases, leaving 8 bases of the junction unmatched. DNA for the CDR3: TGTGCCACCAGTGATCCCGGGACAGCTGGCCAGCCCCAGCATTTT. It encodes CATSDPGTAGQPQHF.

This chain links TRBV6-5 with TRBJ2-7; D may be TRBD1 (6 bases). CDR1 is MNHEY and CDR2 is SVGAGI in the germline V gene. V gave up 2 bases and J gave up 2 bases, with 10 bases separating them. This CDR3 has 14 amino acids. The CDR3 region is CASSYGTLTYEQYF. The CDR3, as DNA: TGTGCCAGCAGTTACGGGACACTCACCTACGAGCAGTACTTC.

This sequence joins TRBV5-1 and TRBJ2-2; 7 bases align to TRBD2. The CDR3 has 14 residues. V trimming: 5 bases; J trimming: 4 bases; junction bases outside the gene matches: 5. The germline V gene encodes CDR1 SGHRS and CDR2 YFSETQ. CDR3 bases: TGCGCCAGCAGGGCGGGAGCGGGCACCGGGGAGCTGTTTTTT. Amino acid sequence: CASRAGAGTGELFF.

This rearrangement joins TRBV5-4 to TRBJ1-6; 8 nucleotides agree with TRBD1. Per germline, CDR1 SGHNT and CDR2 YYREEE (reference sequence). With 2 bases clipped from V and 6 bases from J, the junction kept 7 bases outside the gene matches. The CDR3 has 16 residues. The CDR3 region has the DNA TGTGCCAGCAGCTTAGGACAGGGTGGTGGTAATTCACCCCTCCACTTT. Protein product: CASSLGQGGGNSPLHF.

V gene TRBV5-1 combines with J gene TRBJ1-1; D is unclear. Trimming shortened V by 0 bases and J by 1 base, and 7 bases separated the two germline ends. Germline-derived CDR1 and CDR2 are SGHRS and YFSETQ. The CDR3 totals 14 residues. The CDR3 sequence is CASSLGSGNTEAFF. The DNA of the CDR3 is TGCGCCAGCAGCTTGGGATCCGGGAACACTGAAGCTTTCTTT.

The J gene is TRBJ2-5, the V gene TRBV29-1; 11 positions agree with TRBD2. CDR3 length: 15 residues. The J segment lost 2 bases and the V segment lost 6 bases, leaving 8 bases of the junction unmatched. Germline values: CDR1 SQVTM, CDR2 ANQGSEA. CDR3 coding DNA: TGCAGCGTAGGGACTAGCGGATGGGGGCAAGAGACCCAGTACTTC. Its translation is CSVGTSGWGQETQYF.

This rearrangement joins TRBV6-6 to TRBJ1-5; D is perhaps TRBD1 (5 bases). CDR1 and CDR2 (germline): MNHNY, SVGAGI (reference sequence). This CDR3 region has 15 residues. Trimming took off 5 bases at V and 4 bases at J, with 15 bases between the two ends. CDR3 DNA sequence: TGTGCCAGCAGTCCACCGGGGCGGCTAAATCAGCCCCAGCATTTT. It encodes CASSPPGRLNQPQHF.

This chain joins TRBV7-9 and TRBJ2-2, with D maybe TRBD2 (5 bases). This CDR3 is built from 14 residues. V lost 11 bases and J 2 bases, leaving 15 bases between the germline ends. Per germline, CDR1 SEHNR and CDR2 FQNEAQ (reference sequence). CDR3 sequence reads: CAAQRTGNTGELFF. The DNA of the CDR3 is TGTGCCGCCCAGAGGACTGGAAACACCGGGGAGCTGTTTTTT.

The DNA for the CDR3 is TGTGCCAGCAGCTTGGTACACCCAAGCCAAGGCGCTGAAGCTTTCTTT. Protein sequence: CASSLVHPSQGAEAFF. The rearrangement uses TRBV5-4 and TRBJ1-1; no firm D call. Per germline, CDR1 SGHNT and CDR2 YYREEE (reference sequence). V lost 0 bases to trimming and J lost 6 bases, with 18 bases between them. The CDR3 length is 16 residues.

The chain is built from TRBV6-6 and TRBJ1-1; D remains ambiguous. There are 14 residues in the CDR3. CDR1 is MNHNY, CDR2 SVGAGI, per germline (reference sequence). Trimming shortened V by 8 bases and J by 1 base, and 14 bases separated the two germline ends. Here the CDR3 reads CASHLVAQNTEAFF. In DNA form, the CDR3 reads TGTGCCAGCCACCTGGTGGCCCAGAACACTGAAGCTTTCTTT.

The chain recombines TRBV29-1 with TRBJ2-7; D unclear. The CDR3 length is 13 residues. Germline V lookup: CDR1 SQVTM, CDR2 ANQGSEA. V gave up 3 bases and J gave up 2 bases, with 11 bases separating them. In DNA form, the CDR3 reads TGCAGCGTTGAGACGAGGTACACCTACGAGCAGTACTTC. Residues: CSVETRYTYEQYF.

The chain links TRBV6-5 to TRBJ2-7, with D possibly being TRBD1 (5 bases). The V end lost 10 bases, the J end lost 5 bases, and 18 bases lay between the germline ends. Germline CDR1 MNHEY, CDR2 SVGAGI. The CDR3 has 13 amino acids. This CDR3 is CATRSRGADEQYF. As DNA, the CDR3 is TGTGCCACTAGATCTAGGGGCGCCGACGAGCAGTACTTC.

This clone was observed a single time. V usage is TRBV7-9 and J usage is TRBJ2-7, with no clear D. Germline CDR1 and CDR2: SEHNR and FQNEAQ (reference sequence). Trimming took 2 bases from V and 6 from J, leaving 8 bases between them. The length of the CDR3 is 12 residues. In DNA form, the CDR3 reads TGTGCCAGCAGCTTAAGGGTTGGCGAGCAGTACTTC. Its protein product is CASSLRVGEQYF.

The rearrangement joins TRBV12-3 or TRBV12-4 to TRBJ1-5; D uncertain. Trimming removed 3 bases at V and 3 bases at J, with 3 bases between. This CDR3 is built from 12 residues. This CDR3 reads CASSFTNQPQHF. The CDR3 DNA follows: TGTGCCAGCAGTTTCACCAATCAGCCCCAGCATTTT.

The J gene is TRBJ2-3, the V gene TRBV7-6, with 12 nucleotides matching TRBD2. Germline loops: CDR1 SGHVS, CDR2 FNYEAQ. J gave up 8 bases and V 5 bases, and 11 bases lay outside the gene matches. The CDR3 is 16 residues long. In nucleotides, the CDR3 is TGTGCCAGCAGCCTCGGACTAGCGGGAAATAAAGCTACGCAGTATTTT. Translating gives CASSLGLAGNKATQYF.

The chain uses TRBV10-3 and TRBJ1-4; the D is unclear. The CDR3 is 12 amino acids. V lost 3 bases and J 5 bases, leaving 4 bases between the germline ends. Germline V CDR1 and CDR2: ENHRY, SYGVKD. CDR3 nucleotides: TGTGCCATCAGTGAACCAAATGAAAAACTGTTTTTT. Translated: CAISEPNEKLFF.

This chain joins TRBV19 and TRBJ2-1, with unresolved D. Germline V lookup: CDR1 LNHDA, CDR2 SQIVND (reference sequence). CDR3 length: 15 amino acids. V lost 6 bases to trimming and J lost 0 bases, with 12 bases between them. The CDR3 nucleotides are TGTGCCAGTAGCCGAGACTGGAGCTCCTACAATGAGCAGTTCTTC. Encoded protein: CASSRDWSSYNEQFF.

The rearrangement joins TRBV10-3 to TRBJ1-1, with no clear D. V lost 8 bases and J 11 bases, leaving 15 bases between the germline ends. Germline V CDR1 and CDR2: ENHRY, SYGVKD. The CDR3 is 11 amino acids. This CDR3 is CAIEAGFGAFF. The CDR3 DNA reads TGTGCCATCGAGGCGGGGTTCGGGGCTTTCTTT.

CDR3 nucleotide sequence: TGTGCCAGCAGTTTAGGGGCAGGTGGCACTGAAGCTTTCTTT. It is translated as CASSLGAGGTEAFF. This chain links TRBV28 with TRBJ1-1, with D perhaps matching TRBD1 (5 bases). The germline V gene has CDR1 MDHEN and CDR2 SYDVKM. The CDR3 sequence is 14 residues long. Trimming pared 2 bases from V and 4 bases from J, leaving 11 bases between. Drawing the rest from reference TRBV28 and TRBJ1-1, the complete variable domain is DVKVTQSSRYLVKRTGEKVFLECVQDMDHENMFWYRQDPGLGLRLIYFSYDVKMKEKGDIPEGYSVSREKKERFSLILESASTNQTSMYLCASSLGAGGTEAFFGQGTRLTVV.

This rearrangement joins TRBV28 to TRBJ1-5; D gene uncertain. V was clipped by 3 bases and J by 2 bases, with 14 bases between them. CDR3 length: 16 residues. CDR1 and CDR2 (germline): MDHEN, SYDVKM. Here the CDR3 reads CASSLTRASGNQPQHF. The DNA for the CDR3 is TGTGCCAGCAGTTTGACTCGGGCTTCAGGCAATCAGCCCCAGCATTTT.

This clone showed up just a few times. This sequence joins TRBV14 and TRBJ1-4; perhaps TRBD1 as D (5 bases). This CDR3 has 15 amino acids. V was cut by 4 bases and J by 7 bases, with 16 bases left in between. In germline, CDR1 is SGHDN, CDR2 FVKESK. The CDR3 bases are TGTGCCAGCAGCCGTAGGGGCGGTAAACTTGAAAAACTGTTTTTT. It specifies CASSRRGGKLEKLFF.

V is TRBV21-1 and J is TRBJ1-5; the D call in the table, TRBD1, was not verified against the DNA. TRBV21-1 is noted as a pseudogene. This CDR3 comprises 16 residues. The CDR3 loop is CASSKFGDSINQPQHF. The CDR3 DNA reads TGTGCCAGCAGCAAATTCGGGGACAGTATCAATCAGCCCCAGCATTTT.